A single sample gave rise to the 8 T cell receptor beta chains below, sequenced in a study of shared clonotypes between healthy human individuals. Repertoires were generated with immunoSEQ multiplex PCR, while TCRdb's copy carries only in-frame clones and drops some. The sample consists of more than 2 million clones, 90% to 97% of them appearing once. The sequenced sample consisted of naive CD4+ T cells sorted from blood. Subset defined: CD45RA+ positively selected. These receptors came from a young man in good health.

The chain uses TRBV2 and TRBJ1-1; 9 nucleotides align to TRBD1. In germline, CDR1 is SNHLY, CDR2 FYNNEI. The junction had 4 bases not matched to a gene; V was cut back by 4 bases and J by 1 base. CDR3 size: 15 residues. The CDR3 region has the DNA TGTGCCAGCAGTGGACAGGGGGGTTGGAACACTGAAGCTTTCTTT. This gives the protein CASSGQGGWNTEAFF.

This clone showed up just once. V gene TRBV10-2 combines with J gene TRBJ2-7; TRBD2 matches at 8 bases. CDR1 is WSHSY, CDR2 SAAADI, per germline. CDR3 length: 15 residues. J was trimmed by 0 bases and V by 7 bases; bases with no gene match: 8. The CDR3 spells CASTPVRGGSYEQYF. Written as DNA, the CDR3 is TGCGCCAGCACCCCGGTCCGGGGGGGCTCCTACGAGCAGTACTTC.

This clone was seen once. At the DNA level, this CDR3 is encoded by other sequences in the same sample as well. Here the CDR3 reads CASSSVNTEAFF. The CDR3 DNA is TGTGCCAGCAGCTCTGTGAACACTGAAGCTTTCTTT. The chain has TRBV6-5 and TRBJ1-1; D unresolved. Deletions cut 6 bases from V and 0 bases from J, with 5 bases between. Looked up from germline, CDR1 is MNHEY and CDR2 is SVGAGI. The CDR3 sequence is 12 residues long.

V usage is TRBV6-5 and J usage is TRBJ2-1; D may be TRBD1 or TRBD2 (5 bases each). The CDR3 has 12 residues. Germline CDR1 MNHEY, CDR2 SVGAGI. The germline V and J ends were trimmed by 4 bases and 9 bases, with 10 bases remaining between them. This chain's CDR3 is CASSSPGTEQFF. DNA of the CDR3: TGTGCCAGCAGTTCCCCAGGGACTGAGCAGTTCTTC.

This clone was detected only once. V and J are TRBV6-6 and TRBJ2-2; D is ambiguous. From germline, CDR1 is MNHNY and CDR2 SVGAGI (reference sequence). The CDR3 loop spans 13 amino acids. Between the trimmed V and J ends, which lost 4 bases and 1 base, there was a span of 4 bases. The CDR3 region has the DNA TGTGCCAGCAGTTGGGGGAACACCGGGGAGCTGTTTTTT. Amino acids: CASSWGNTGELFF.

This clone has only a few counts. This sample includes further DNA sequences coding for the same CDR3. The rearrangement uses TRBV18 and TRBJ2-7; no definite D call. Germline V CDR1 and CDR2: KGHSH, LQKENI. There are 13 residues in the CDR3. V gave up 1 base and J gave up 0 bases, with 4 bases separating them. The CDR3 spells CASSPLSSYEQYF. CDR3 DNA sequence: TGTGCCAGCTCACCACTGAGCTCCTACGAGCAGTACTTC.

The V call is TRBV9, the J call TRBJ2-2; D uncertain. Germline assignment: CDR1 SGDLS and CDR2 YYNGEE. The CDR3 length is 15 residues. Trimming removed 3 bases at V and 4 bases at J, with 13 bases between. The DNA for the CDR3 is TGTGCCAGCAGCGCCCTTAAGCCTTTCACCGGGGAGCTGTTTTTT. Translation gives CASSALKPFTGELFF.

V is TRBV28 and J is TRBJ2-7, with D possibly matching TRBD1 (5 bases). In germline, CDR1 is MDHEN, CDR2 SYDVKM. This CDR3 has 13 amino acids. Trimming stripped 3 bases from V and 7 bases from J, with 13 bases between. CDR3 coding DNA: TGTGCCAGCAGTTTCAGGACATTTTGGGAGCAGTACTTC. This gives the protein CASSFRTFWEQYF.